This T cell receptor (beta chain) was profiled in a study of regulatory T cells in long-lasting Graves disease. Findings of the study overall: Patients with persistent disease showed a bias toward TRBV28, TRBJ1-2 and TRBJ2-5.

J lost 7 bases, V lost 5 bases, and 7 bases had no gene match. The germline CDR1 and CDR2 sequences are SGHDN and FVKESK. The CDR3 contains 16 residues. Construction of the TCR beta libraries employed iRepertoire HTBI primers in conjunction with Arm-PCR of CDR3 regions. Original processing methods: The identification of 60 or so TRBV and some 15 TRBJ segments was made across samples. TCRdb used MiXCR to reprocess the multiplex PCR reads, holding one entry per CDR3 protein. These V and J calls rely on TCRdb rather than the paper's analysis. Seen here are about 210,000 distinct CDR3 sequences, approximately 18% observed once, and the top ten hold about an eighth. Documented time point: newly diagnosed GD, antithyroid drugs for less than 3 months. PBMC-derived RNA was used for the TCR library. This clonotype was counted at least ten times. Its antigen is as yet unknown. This sample also belongs to another study, concerning T cells in Graves' hyperthyroidism and ophthalmopathy. That work contributes: During a first-round RT-PCR of the TCR CDR3, the HTBI primer set was used. Prediction of ophthalmopathy progression came a median roughly 6.6 months pre-onset.

Here the sequenced sample was peripheral blood mononuclear cells (PBMCs), taken at new diagnosis, from a patient treated with antithyroid drugs. This clonotype originated in a woman between 25 and 40 years old with Graves disease. This chain uses TRBV14 with TRBJ2-1; 14 bases match TRBD2. As DNA, the CDR3 is TGTGCCAGCAGCGGGGGGACTAGCGGGAGAAGGAATGAGCAGTTCTTC. It encodes CASSGGTSGRRNEQFF.